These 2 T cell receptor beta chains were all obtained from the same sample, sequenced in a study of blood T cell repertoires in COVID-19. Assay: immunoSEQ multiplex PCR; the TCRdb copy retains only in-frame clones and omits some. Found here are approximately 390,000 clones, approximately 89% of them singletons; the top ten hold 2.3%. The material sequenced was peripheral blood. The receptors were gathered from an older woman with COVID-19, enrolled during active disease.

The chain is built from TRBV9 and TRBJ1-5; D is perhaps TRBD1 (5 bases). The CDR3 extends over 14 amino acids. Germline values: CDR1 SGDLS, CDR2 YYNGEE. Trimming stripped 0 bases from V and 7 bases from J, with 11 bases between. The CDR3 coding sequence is TGTGCCAGCAGCGTAGAAGGGGAGGAACAGCCCCAGCATTTT. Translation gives CASSVEGEEQPQHF.

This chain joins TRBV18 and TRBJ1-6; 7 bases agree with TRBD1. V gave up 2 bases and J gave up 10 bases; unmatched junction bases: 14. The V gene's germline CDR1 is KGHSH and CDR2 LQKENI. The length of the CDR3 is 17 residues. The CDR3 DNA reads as TGTGCCAGCTCACCAAAGTCGGCGGCAGGGGGAAGATCACCCCTCCACTTT. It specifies CASSPKSAAGGRSPLHF.